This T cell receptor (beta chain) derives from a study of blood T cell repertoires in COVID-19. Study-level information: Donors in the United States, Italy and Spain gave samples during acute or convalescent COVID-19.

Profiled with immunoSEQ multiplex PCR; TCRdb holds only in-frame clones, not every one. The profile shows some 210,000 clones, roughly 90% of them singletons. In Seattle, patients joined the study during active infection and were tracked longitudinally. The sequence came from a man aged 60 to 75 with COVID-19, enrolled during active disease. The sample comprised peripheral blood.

Here the CDR3 reads CASSQDISGGPRGYTF. The CDR3 DNA sequence: TGCGCCAGCAGCCAAGATATATCAGGGGGGCCGAGGGGCTACACCTTC. This rearrangement joins TRBV4-3 to TRBJ1-2; TRBD1 aligns across 7 bases. The germline CDR1 and CDR2 sequences are LGHNA and YSLEER. V was clipped by 0 bases and J by 8 bases; unmatched bases: 12. The CDR3 spans 16 residues.